This T cell receptor beta chain was found in a study of PD-1 blockade in mismatch repair-deficient tumors. V gave up 4 bases and J gave up 12 bases, with 17 bases separating them. There are 12 residues in the CDR3. The V gene's germline CDR1 is SGHRS and CDR2 YFSETQ. In its sample, this clone was seen a few times. Sequenced by immunoSEQ multiplex PCR; TCRdb stores in-frame clones only, minus some. The table has about 21,000 clones, just under 85% seen once. Sequencing was performed on peripheral blood, taken 2 weeks after starting pembrolizumab. This chain links TRBV5-1 with TRBJ2-7, with D perhaps matching TRBD2 (7 bases). This TCR derives from an adult with mismatch repair-deficient cancer. The DNA for the CDR3 is TGCGCCAGCAGCCCGCGGGGGCAGATGCTGTACTTC. It translates to CASSPRGQMLYF.